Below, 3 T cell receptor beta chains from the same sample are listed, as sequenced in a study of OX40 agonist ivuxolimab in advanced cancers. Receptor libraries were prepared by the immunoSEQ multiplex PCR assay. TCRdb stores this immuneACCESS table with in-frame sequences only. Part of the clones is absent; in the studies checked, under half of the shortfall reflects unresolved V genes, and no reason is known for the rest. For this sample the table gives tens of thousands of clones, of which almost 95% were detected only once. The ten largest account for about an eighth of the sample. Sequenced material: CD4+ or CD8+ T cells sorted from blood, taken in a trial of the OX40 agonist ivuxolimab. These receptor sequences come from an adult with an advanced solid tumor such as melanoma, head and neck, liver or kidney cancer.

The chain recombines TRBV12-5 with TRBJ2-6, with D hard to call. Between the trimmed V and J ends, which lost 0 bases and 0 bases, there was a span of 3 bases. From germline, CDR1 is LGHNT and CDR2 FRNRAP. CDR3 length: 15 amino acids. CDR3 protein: CASGLVGSGANVLTF. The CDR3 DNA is TGTGCTAGTGGTTTGGTGGGCTCTGGGGCCAACGTCCTGACTTTC. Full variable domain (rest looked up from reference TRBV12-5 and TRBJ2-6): DARVTQTPRHKVTEMGQEVTMRCQPILGHNTVFWYRQTMMQGLELLAYFRNRAPLDDSGMPKDRFSAEMPDATLATLKIQPSEPRDSAVYFCASGLVGSGANVLTFGAGSRLTVL.

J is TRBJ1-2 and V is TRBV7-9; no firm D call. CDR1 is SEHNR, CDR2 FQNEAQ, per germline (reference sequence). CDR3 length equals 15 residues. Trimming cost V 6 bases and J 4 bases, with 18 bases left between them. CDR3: CASSREGIPSYGYTF. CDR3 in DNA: TGTGCCAGCAGTCGGGAAGGTATACCGAGCTATGGCTACACCTTC.

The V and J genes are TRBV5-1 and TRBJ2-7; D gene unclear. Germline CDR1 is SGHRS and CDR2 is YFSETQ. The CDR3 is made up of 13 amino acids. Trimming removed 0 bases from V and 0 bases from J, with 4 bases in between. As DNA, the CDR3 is TGCGCCAGCAGCTTGGGGTACTCCTACGAGCAGTACTTC. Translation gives CASSLGYSYEQYF.